This TCR beta chain was observed in a study of blood T cell repertoires in COVID-19. Assay: immunoSEQ multiplex PCR; the TCRdb copy retains only in-frame clones and omits some. The sample contains some 12,000 clones, 88% of which appear only once. The CDR3 is 14 residues long. Trimming took 3 bases from V and 5 from J; bases not matched to a gene: 6. The germline V gene encodes CDR1 SGHRS and CDR2 YFSETQ. This clone came up once. This receptor was obtained from a human donor in a cohort sampled during active COVID-19. Sequenced: peripheral blood. The rearrangement links TRBV5-1 to TRBJ1-1; 8 bases map to TRBD1. The CDR3 spells CASSSTGDLTEAFF. The CDR3 bases are TGCGCCAGCAGCTCGACAGGGGATTTGACTGAAGCTTTCTTT.